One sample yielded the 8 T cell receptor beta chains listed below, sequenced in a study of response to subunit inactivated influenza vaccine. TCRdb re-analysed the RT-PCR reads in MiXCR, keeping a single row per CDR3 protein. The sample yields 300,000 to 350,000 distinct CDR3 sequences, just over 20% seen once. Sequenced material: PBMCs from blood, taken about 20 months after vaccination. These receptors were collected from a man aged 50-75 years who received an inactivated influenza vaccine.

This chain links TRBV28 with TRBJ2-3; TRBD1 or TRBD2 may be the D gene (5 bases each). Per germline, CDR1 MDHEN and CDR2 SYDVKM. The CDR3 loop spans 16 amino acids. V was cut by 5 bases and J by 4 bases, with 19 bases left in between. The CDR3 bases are TGTGCCAGCAGTCCGAGGCGTGGGAGAGGGGCAGATACGCAGTATTTT. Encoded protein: CASSPRRGRGADTQYF.

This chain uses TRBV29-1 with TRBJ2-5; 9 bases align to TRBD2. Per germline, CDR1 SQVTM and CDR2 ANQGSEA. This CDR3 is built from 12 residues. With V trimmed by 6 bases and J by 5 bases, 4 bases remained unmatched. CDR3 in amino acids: CSVTTSGETQYF. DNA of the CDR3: TGCAGCGTGACCACTAGCGGGGAGACCCAGTACTTC.

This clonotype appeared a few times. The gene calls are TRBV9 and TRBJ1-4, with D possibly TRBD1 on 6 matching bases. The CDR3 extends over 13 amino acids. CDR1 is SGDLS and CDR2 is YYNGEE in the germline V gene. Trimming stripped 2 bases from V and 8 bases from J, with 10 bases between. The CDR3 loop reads CASSVGGKEKLFF. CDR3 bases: TGTGCCAGCAGCGTTGGGGGCAAGGAAAAACTGTTTTTT. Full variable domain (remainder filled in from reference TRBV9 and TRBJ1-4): DSGVTQTPKHLITATGQRVTLRCSPRSGDLSVYWYQQSLDQGLQFLIQYYNGEERAKGNILERFSAQQFPDLHSELNLSSLELGDSALYFCASSVGGKEKLFFGSGTQLSVL.

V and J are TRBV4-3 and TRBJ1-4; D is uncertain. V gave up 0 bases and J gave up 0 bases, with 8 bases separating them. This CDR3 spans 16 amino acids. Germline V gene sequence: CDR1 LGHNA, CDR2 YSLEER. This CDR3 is CASSQDPGTTNEKLFF. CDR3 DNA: TGCGCCAGCAGCCAAGATCCCGGGACAACTAATGAAAAACTGTTTTTT.

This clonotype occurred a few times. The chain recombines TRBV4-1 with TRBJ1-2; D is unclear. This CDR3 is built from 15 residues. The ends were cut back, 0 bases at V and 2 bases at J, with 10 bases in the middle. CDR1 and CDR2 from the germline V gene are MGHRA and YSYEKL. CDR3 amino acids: CASSQDRSINYGYTF. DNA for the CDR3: TGCGCCAGCAGCCAAGACAGGAGTATCAACTATGGCTACACCTTC.

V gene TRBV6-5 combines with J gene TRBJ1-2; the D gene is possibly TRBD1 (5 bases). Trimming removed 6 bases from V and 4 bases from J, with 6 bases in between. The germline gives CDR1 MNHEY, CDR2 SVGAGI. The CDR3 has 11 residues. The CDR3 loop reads CASRDIYGYTF. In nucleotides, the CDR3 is TGTGCCAGCAGGGACATCTATGGCTACACCTTC.

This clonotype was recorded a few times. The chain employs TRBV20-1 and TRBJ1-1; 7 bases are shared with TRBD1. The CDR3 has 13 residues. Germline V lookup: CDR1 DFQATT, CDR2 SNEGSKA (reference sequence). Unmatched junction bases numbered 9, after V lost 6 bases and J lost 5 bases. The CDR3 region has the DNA TGCAGTGCCGAGGAGACAGGGCGTACTGAAGCTTTCTTT. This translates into CSAEETGRTEAFF.

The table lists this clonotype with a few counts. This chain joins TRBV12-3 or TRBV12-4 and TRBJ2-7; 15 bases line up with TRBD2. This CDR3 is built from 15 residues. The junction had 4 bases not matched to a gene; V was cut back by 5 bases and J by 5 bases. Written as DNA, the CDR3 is TGTGCCAGCAGTCCGGGACTAGCGGGAGGCCACGAGCAGTACTTC. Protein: CASSPGLAGGHEQYF.